Shown below are 8 T cell receptor beta chains from a single sample sequenced in a study of control samples from healthy donors and cancer patients. TCRdb keeps only in-frame clones here, not all; method: immunoSEQ multiplex PCR. The sample shows 200,000 to 250,000 clones, roughly 94% of them seen only once. The sequencing sample was made of blood. The receptors derive from a man aged 50 to 60 in good health.

The CDR3 nucleotides read TGTGCCAGCAGCTTCAGGAGGGGGGACTCCTACGAGCAGTACGTC. Translating it yields CASSFRRGDSYEQYV. The V gene is TRBV2, the J gene TRBJ2-7, with D possibly being TRBD1 or TRBD2 (6 bases each). Trimming took 6 bases from V and 0 from J, leaving 15 bases between them. The CDR3 spans 15 residues. In germline, CDR1 is SNHLY, CDR2 FYNNEI.

The gene calls are TRBV25-1 and TRBJ1-1; D remains unclear. V lost 1 base and J lost 1, with 7 bases in between. CDR3 length equals 14 residues. The germline gives CDR1 MGHDK, CDR2 SYGVNS. The CDR3 DNA reads as TGTGCCAGCAGTGAATCAGGTGAGAACACTGAAGCTTTCTTT. Protein sequence: CASSESGENTEAFF.

This rearrangement joins TRBV15 to TRBJ1-1, with TRBD1 matching over 8 bases. Germline lookup yields CDR1 LNHNV and CDR2 YYDKDF (reference sequence). J lost 5 bases, V lost 1 base, and 9 bases had no gene match. This CDR3 has 16 residues. The CDR3 DNA is TGTGCCACCAGCAGAGGTGCTTCAGGGGGCACGACTGAAGCTTTCTTT. Protein sequence: CATSRGASGGTTEAFF. Filled out from reference TRBV15 and TRBJ1-1, the complete variable domain reads DAMVIQNPRYQVTQFGKPVTLSCSQTLNHNVMYWYQQKSSQAPKLLFHYYDKDFNNEADTPDNFQSRRPNTSFCFLDIRSPGLGDTAMYLCATSRGASGGTTEAFFGQGTRLTVV.

This chain joins TRBV5-1 and TRBJ2-2; D may be TRBD2 (5 bases). With 0 bases removed from V and 6 bases from J, the gap between germline ends came to 12 bases. Per germline, CDR1 SGHRS and CDR2 YFSETQ. The CDR3 length is 15 residues. CDR3 bases: TGCGCCAGCAGCTTGGAGGGCGGGTTTGCCGGGGAGCTGTTTTTT. It translates to CASSLEGGFAGELFF. Full variable domain (outside the CDR3, taken from reference TRBV5-1 and TRBJ2-2): KAGVTQTPRYLIKTRGQQVTLSCSPISGHRSVSWYQQTPGQGLQFLFEYFSETQRNKGNFPGRFSGRQFSNSRSEMNVSTLELGDSALYLCASSLEGGFAGELFFGEGSRLTVL.

The chain carries TRBV5-1 and TRBJ1-5; D is unresolved. Trimming cost V 4 bases and J 2 bases, with 10 bases left between them. CDR3 size: 14 residues. Germline lookup yields CDR1 SGHRS and CDR2 YFSETQ. CDR3: CASSPGLGNQPQHF. DNA of the CDR3: TGCGCCAGCAGCCCCGGACTGGGCAATCAGCCCCAGCATTTT. Full variable domain (outside the CDR3, taken from reference TRBV5-1 and TRBJ1-5): KAGVTQTPRYLIKTRGQQVTLSCSPISGHRSVSWYQQTPGQGLQFLFEYFSETQRNKGNFPGRFSGRQFSNSRSEMNVSTLELGDSALYLCASSPGLGNQPQHFGDGTRLSIL.

J is TRBJ1-6 and V is TRBV2, with TRBD1 matching 7 bases. J was trimmed by 4 bases and V by 1 base; bases with no gene match: 7. Germline V lookup: CDR1 SNHLY, CDR2 FYNNEI. The CDR3 is made up of 17 amino acids. CDR3 residues: CASSEDWDRKYNSPLHF. The CDR3, as DNA: TGTGCCAGCAGTGAAGATTGGGACAGAAAATATAATTCACCCCTCCACTTT.

The chain employs TRBV11-3 and TRBJ1-4, with D possibly matching TRBD1 (6 bases). V dropped 3 bases and J dropped 1 base, with 12 bases sitting between them. The CDR3 covers 16 residues. Looked up from germline, CDR1 is SGHNT and CDR2 is YENEEA. CDR3 nucleotides: TGTGCCAGCAGCTTTGAAGGAGGGGGAACTAATGAAAAACTGTTTTTT. Protein product: CASSFEGGGTNEKLFF. The complete variable domain, with remaining parts taken from reference TRBV11-3 and TRBJ1-4, reads EAGVVQSPRYKIIEKKQPVAFWCNPISGHNTLYWYLQNLGQGPELLIRYENEEAVDDSQLPKDRFSAERLKGVDSTLKIQPAELGDSAVYLCASSFEGGGTNEKLFFGSGTQLSVL.

The J gene is TRBJ2-3, the V gene TRBV7-2; 8 nucleotides match TRBD2. Germline CDR1 is SGHTA and CDR2 is FQGNSA. V lost 5 bases and J lost 2; bases outside the gene matches: 9. The CDR3 loop spans 16 amino acids. The chain's CDR3 is CASSKSGGRITDTQYF. The CDR3 DNA is TGTGCCAGCAGCAAATCGGGGGGGCGTATCACAGATACGCAGTATTTT.